This TCR beta chain appears in the sequencing data of a study of a mutant IDH1 vaccine in newly diagnosed glioma (dated by TCRdb to about 2021). Notes on the research overall: Eight vaccinations were administered to patients in weeks 1, 3, 5, 7, 11, 15, 19 and 23, corresponding to visits V03 through V10. Vaccination started 4-6 weeks after radiotherapy alone, or was given together with temozolomide cycles in the groups whose treatment included chemotherapy. Of the approximately 32 treated patients, approximately 62% were male and approximately 38% were female, and the mean age was roughly 38 years. Prior to enrollment, patients had been given standard therapy consisting of radiotherapy alone, temozolomide alone, or radiochemotherapy with temozolomide, with the combination given to most patients. Peripheral blood samples were drawn at six visits, namely V03 (baseline), V05, V07, V10, V12 and V13. For exploratory analyses, longitudinal TCRB deep sequencing was carried out in some 25 treated patients wherever samples were available. What the work shows at the level of the full study, not this receptor alone: No apparent relationship was observed between pseudoprogression and alterations in the top peripheral T cell clonotypes detected by TCRB sequencing. Across multiple MHC alleles, vaccine-induced immune responses were seen in 93.3% of patients. According to the authors, sample limitations meant that analyses of patient blood samples could not be reproduced. Availability determined which PBMC samples were chosen for TCRB deep sequencing.

The time point label for this specimen denotes: week 11, during vaccination. Each vaccine dose, consisting of 300 ug of a 20-mer mutant IDH1 peptide in Montanide, was administered subcutaneously with topical imiquimod. Donors had newly diagnosed WHO grade 3 or 4 IDH1-mutant astrocytomas with loss of nuclear ATRX. The samples were drawn from NOA16, a multicentre, single-arm, open-label phase I trial in Germany that tested a mutant IDH1 peptide vaccine in humans for the first time. Genomic DNA for TCRB sequencing was isolated from EDTA blood with the DNeasy Blood and Tissue Kit. V ends up 5 bases short and J 2 bases short, with an unmatched junction base count of 8. From a lookup of the germline V gene (reference sequence), CDR1 and CDR2 are SGHNT and YYREEE. Its CDR3 holds 15 amino acids, cysteine through phenylalanine. Just the 45-base CDR3 DNA is kept, in frame starting at base 1. Library construction relied on the immunoSEQ multiplex PCR assay. Rearranged TCR beta chain sequences were amplified with the hsTCRB Kit following the manufacturer's protocol. An Illumina MiSeq was used to sequence the TCRB libraries. The authors processed their data as follows. Demultiplexing, trimming and gene mapping were performed with the kit vendor's proprietary platform. Held by TCRdb, this immuneACCESS table contains in-frame sequences only and omits some clones. Under half of the omission traces to an unresolved V gene where checked; the cause of the rest is unknown. For V, J and clone size, that table is used; D and trimming come from the DNA. This sample holds about 36,000 clones; roughly 80% were observed only once. The ten most abundant clones make up roughly 16% of the sample.

Concerning this clone: Its antigen has not been determined. Base qualities are not at hand, and no much larger clone is one base apart.

Rearrangement joined TRBV5-4 to TRBJ2-3; TRBD2 aligns with 7 central bases. This TCR came from a woman aged 30 to 39 with glioma. Some clones in this sample may be carry-over from other donors' samples. Source: peripheral blood mononuclear cells (PBMCs), taken from a glioma patient whose treatment included an IDH1 peptide vaccine. At the DNA level, the sequence is TGTGCCAGCAGTCGCGGACTAGATTCCACAGATACGCAGTATTTT. The encoded protein is CASSRGLDSTDTQYF.